Shown below are 10 T cell receptor beta chains from a single sample sequenced in a study of blood T cell repertoires in COVID-19. The table came from immunoSEQ multiplex PCR; TCRdb's copy has only in-frame clones and leaves some out. The sample lists some 350,000 clones, around 86% occurring once. Sequencing input: peripheral blood. The receptors here all came from a human donor in a cohort sampled during active COVID-19.

In nucleotides, the CDR3 is TGTGCCAGCAGCCGTCACAGGGGTACGTCGACCGGGGTGAGGACAGATACGCAGTATTTT. Residues: CASSRHRGTSTGVRTDTQYF. V gene TRBV5-8 combines with J gene TRBJ2-3, with 7 bases that match TRBD1. Germline V gene sequence: CDR1 SGHTS, CDR2 YDEGEE. The CDR3 loop spans 20 amino acids. V lost 4 bases, J lost 3 bases, and 23 bases stayed unmatched.

V is TRBV11-2 and J is TRBJ2-1; possible D gene TRBD2, 5 bases. CDR3 length equals 14 residues. Per the germline V gene, CDR1 is SGHAT and CDR2 is FQNNGV. V was cut by 1 base and J by 6 bases, with 10 bases left in between. CDR3 DNA: TGTGCCAGCAGCTTAGGGGAGTCTTTCAATGAGCAGTTCTTC. Translation: CASSLGESFNEQFF. The whole variable domain, remainder taken from reference TRBV11-2 and TRBJ2-1, is EAGVAQSPRYKIIEKRQSVAFWCNPISGHATLYWYQQILGQGPKLLIQFQNNGVVDDSQLPKDRFSAERLKGVDSTLKIQPAKLEDSAVYLCASSLGESFNEQFFGPGTRLTVL.

V and J are TRBV7-9 and TRBJ2-2; perhaps TRBD2 as D (7 bases). Trimming pared 8 bases from V and 7 bases from J, leaving 23 bases between. This CDR3 has 16 residues. Germline loops: CDR1 SEHNR, CDR2 FQNEAQ (reference sequence). The CDR3: CASAPIRGARVGELFF. DNA of the CDR3: TGTGCCAGCGCACCCATCCGGGGGGCCCGGGTCGGGGAGCTGTTTTTT.

The rearrangement joins TRBV19 to TRBJ2-5, with D maybe TRBD1 (7 bases). This CDR3 is 15 amino acids long. Trimming took off 4 bases at V and 2 bases at J, with 14 bases between the two ends. Germline CDR1 and CDR2: LNHDA and SQIVND (reference sequence). CDR3 residues: CASSTRQGGQETQYF. CDR3 DNA sequence: TGTGCCAGTAGTACCAGACAGGGAGGACAAGAGACCCAGTACTTC.

The genes are TRBV7-8 and TRBJ2-7; no definite D call. This CDR3 contains 13 residues. The V and J ends lost 5 bases and 3 bases respectively, with 11 bases between them. CDR1 is SGHVS, CDR2 FQNEAQ, per germline. CDR3 loop: CASSLSRLYEQYF. The CDR3 bases are TGTGCCAGCAGCCTCTCAAGACTCTACGAGCAGTACTTC.

The chain employs TRBV6-1 and TRBJ1-5; 11 bases fit TRBD1. Losses at the gene ends were 1 base for V and 7 bases for J; bases not matched to a gene: 3. This CDR3 contains 15 residues. From germline, CDR1 is MNHNS and CDR2 SASEGT. The CDR3: CASSEGTGGVQPQHF. CDR3 nucleotides: TGTGCCAGCAGTGAAGGGACAGGGGGCGTGCAGCCCCAGCATTTT.

The genes are TRBV9 and TRBJ2-3; 8 bases map to TRBD2. Germline CDR1 and CDR2: SGDLS and YYNGEE. V gave up 6 bases and J gave up 0 bases; unmatched junction bases: 3. The CDR3 has 14 amino acids. CDR3: CASNRLASTDTQYF. In DNA form, the CDR3 reads TGTGCCAGCAACCGACTAGCGAGCACAGATACGCAGTATTTT.

CDR3 coding DNA: TGTGCCAGCAGTGAAGGGCCCCTCCAAAATTCACCCCTCCACTTT. Protein: CASSEGPLQNSPLHF. The genes are TRBV6-1 and TRBJ1-6; no firm D call. This CDR3 contains 15 residues. V lost 1 base and J 7 bases, leaving 11 bases between the germline ends. In germline, CDR1 is MNHNS, CDR2 SASEGT.

V is TRBV27 and J is TRBJ1-6; no clear D gene. The V and J ends lost 8 bases and 0 bases respectively, with 11 bases between them. The CDR3 length is 15 residues. In germline, CDR1 is MNHEY, CDR2 SMNVEV (reference sequence). The CDR3 spells CASQPSSSYNSPLHF. The CDR3 DNA reads TGTGCCAGCCAGCCTAGTAGCTCCTATAATTCACCCCTCCACTTT.

This sequence joins TRBV5-4 and TRBJ2-7; 9 bases are shared with TRBD1. Germline V gene lookup returns CDR1 SGHNT and CDR2 YYREEE (reference sequence). The CDR3 is 14 residues long. The junction had 5 bases not matched to a gene; V was cut back by 6 bases and J by 1 base. CDR3 sequence: CASNRDRDSYEQYF. Here the CDR3 DNA reads TGTGCCAGCAATCGGGACAGGGATTCCTACGAGCAGTACTTC.